Listed here are 14 T cell receptor beta chains from one sample, sequenced in a study of cytomegalovirus exposure and HLA in healthy donors. The PCR used 60 Vbeta and 13 Jbeta primers. Measured with immunoSEQ multiplex PCR; TCRdb has only the in-frame clones, and not every one. The profile covers fewer than 110,000 clones, with 70% to 85% appearing a single time and around 4% taken by the ten largest. Input material: PBMCs. These TCRs come from a male donor in good health and CMV-seronegative.

The chain is built from TRBV5-6 and TRBJ2-5, with TRBD1 identical over 7 bases. The germline CDR1 and CDR2 sequences are SGHDT and YYEEEE. This CDR3 has 16 amino acids. The V segment lost 0 bases and the J segment 11 bases; nucleotides outside the gene matches: 16. The CDR3 here is CASSLVTRTGRREQYF. The CDR3 nucleotides read TGTGCCAGCAGCTTGGTCACCAGGACAGGTCGTCGAGAGCAGTACTTC.

This clone was seen only once. The junction shows a germline mismatch at one end, possibly a read error. V and J are TRBV23-1 and TRBJ1-2; TRBD1 might be the D (5 bases). TRBV23-1 is classed as an ORF, of uncertain function. The CDR3 sequence is 9 residues long. The CDR3 region is CASGARRAF. The CDR3 coding sequence is TGCGCCAGCGGGGCACGGCGTGCCTTC.

CDR3 bases: TGTGCCAGCAGTGATGGTAGCGTCTACAATGAGCAGTTCTTC. Protein: CASSDGSVYNEQFF. The chain combines TRBV6-1 with TRBJ2-1; possible D gene TRBD2, 5 bases. The CDR3 contains 14 residues. V dropped 3 bases and J dropped 3 bases, with 9 bases sitting between them. Germline values: CDR1 MNHNS, CDR2 SASEGT.

The chain links TRBV10-1 to TRBJ2-1; possible D gene TRBD2, 7 bases. Germline CDR1 reads WNHNN; CDR2 reads SYGVQD (reference sequence). The CDR3 has 17 residues. V dropped 0 bases and J dropped 8 bases, with 20 bases sitting between them. DNA for the CDR3: TGCGCCAGCAGTGAGTCGACTCGGGGGGCGTTCGACGATGAGCAGTTCTTC. It encodes CASSESTRGAFDDEQFF.

The gene calls are TRBV2 and TRBJ2-6, with a weak D call TRBD1 (6 bases). The germline V gene has CDR1 SNHLY and CDR2 FYNNEI. The CDR3 covers 17 residues. Trimming took 7 bases from V and 0 from J, leaving 16 bases between them. This CDR3 is CASTLYTGSSGANVLTF. CDR3 DNA sequence: TGTGCCAGCACTCTCTACACAGGGAGCTCTGGGGCCAACGTCCTGACTTTC. The variable domain in full, with the rest retrieved from reference TRBV2 and TRBJ2-6, is EPEVTQTPSHQVTQMGQEVILRCVPISNHLYFYWYRQILGQKVEFLVSFYNNEISEKSEIFDDQFSVERPDGSNFTLKIRSTKLEDSAMYFCASTLYTGSSGANVLTFGAGSRLTVL.

V usage is TRBV15 and J usage is TRBJ1-4; weak D call: TRBD1 (6 bases). The V end was cut by 5 bases, the J end by 2 bases, with 12 bases between. From germline, CDR1 is LNHNV and CDR2 YYDKDF (reference sequence). The CDR3 loop spans 15 amino acids. The CDR3 DNA is TGTGCCACCAGCCCGGGGGGGGCGACTAATGAAAAACTGTTTTTT. Its protein product is CATSPGGATNEKLFF. Combining the CDR3 with reference TRBV15 and TRBJ1-4 gives the whole variable domain DAMVIQNPRYQVTQFGKPVTLSCSQTLNHNVMYWYQQKSSQAPKLLFHYYDKDFNNEADTPDNFQSRRPNTSFCFLDIRSPGLGDTAMYLCATSPGGATNEKLFFGSGTQLSVL.

This chain links TRBV27 with TRBJ2-7; 14 bases line up with TRBD2. The V segment lost 6 bases and the J segment 6 bases; nucleotides outside the gene matches: 10. In germline, CDR1 is MNHEY, CDR2 SMNVEV (reference sequence). The CDR3 has 16 amino acids. This chain's CDR3 is CASRGTSGSVRREQYF. The CDR3 DNA sequence: TGTGCCAGCAGGGGGACTAGCGGGAGTGTCCGTCGCGAGCAGTACTTC.

The rearrangement joins TRBV29-1 to TRBJ1-2, with 9 positions matching TRBD1. The length of the CDR3 is 14 residues. CDR1 and CDR2 (germline): SQVTM, ANQGSEA. The V and J ends lost 7 bases and 3 bases, in that order; junction bases with no gene match: 9. As DNA, the CDR3 is TGCAGCGCTGGTGGGACAGGGTTTTACTATGGCTACACCTTC. Its protein product is CSAGGTGFYYGYTF.

This clone was counted a single time. This chain links TRBV6-1 with TRBJ2-5; 8 nucleotides align to TRBD2. Germline loops: CDR1 MNHNS, CDR2 SASEGT. This CDR3 has 16 residues. J was trimmed by 4 bases and V by 0 bases; bases with no gene match: 7. CDR3 nucleotide sequence: TGTGCCAGCAGTGAAGCTGAGCGGGAGTTTATAGAGACCCAGTACTTC. It specifies CASSEAEREFIETQYF.

The genes are TRBV7-6 and TRBJ2-7; a possible D gene is TRBD2 (6 bases). The CDR3 contains 14 residues. V shed 5 bases and J shed 2 bases, with 13 bases lying between them. The germline CDR1 and CDR2 sequences are SGHVS and FNYEAQ. The CDR3 sequence is CASSPRDGAYEQYF. As DNA, the CDR3 is TGTGCCAGCAGCCCGCGGGACGGAGCCTACGAGCAGTACTTC.

This clone was detected only a few times. The rearrangement links TRBV19 to TRBJ1-1; possibly TRBD1 for D (5 bases). V lost 3 bases and J 4 bases, leaving 15 bases between the germline ends. In germline, CDR1 is LNHDA, CDR2 SQIVND (reference sequence). This CDR3 spans 15 amino acids. The CDR3 region has the DNA TGTGCCAGTAGTATGGGCCAGGGTCTTCCCACTGAAGCTTTCTTT. Its translation: CASSMGQGLPTEAFF.

V is TRBV21-1 and J is TRBJ2-3; the tabulated D call, TRBD2, remains unverified against the DNA. TRBV21-1 is a listed pseudogene. This CDR3 region has 13 residues. The CDR3 protein is CASGRTPQDTQYF. CDR3 coding DNA: TGTGCCAGCGGGAGGACTCCACAGGATACGCAGTATTTT.

CDR3 nucleotide sequence: TGCGCCAGCAGCCAAGGGCGAAGGACAGGTACCACAGATACGCAGTATTTT. This sequence encodes CASSQGRRTGTTDTQYF. V gene TRBV4-1 combines with J gene TRBJ2-3; 7 bases fit TRBD1. This CDR3 contains 17 residues. The ends lost 1 base at V and 2 bases at J; junction bases unmatched: 9. CDR1 is MGHRA and CDR2 is YSYEKL in the germline V gene.

The chain employs TRBV28 and TRBJ1-2; D possibly corresponds to TRBD1 (5 bases). The CDR3 is made up of 14 amino acids. Germline CDR1 MDHEN, CDR2 SYDVKM. V was trimmed by 5 bases and J by 3 bases, leaving 13 bases between them. CDR3 amino acids: CASSTLGGDYGYTF. The DNA of the CDR3 is TGTGCCAGCAGTACCTTGGGGGGGGACTATGGCTACACCTTC.